One sample yielded the 24 T cell receptor beta chains listed below, sequenced in a study of T cells after yellow fever vaccination. TCRdb reprocessed the 5' RACE reads with MiXCR, giving one entry per CDR3 protein. The table lists some 160,000 distinct CDR3 sequences, about a tenth of them singletons. Material: CD8+ T cells sorted from PBMCs, obtained 45 days after the yellow fever booster vaccination. The origin of the receptors is a man between 18 and 29 years old who received the YFV17D yellow fever vaccine.

V gene TRBV7-9 combines with J gene TRBJ2-5; D unresolved. CDR1 is SEHNR and CDR2 is FQNEAQ in the germline V gene (reference sequence). This CDR3 region has 15 residues. Trimming left V 4 bases short and J 2 bases short, with 14 bases between. CDR3: CASSSTDWEQETQYF. CDR3 DNA: TGTGCCAGCAGCTCCACCGACTGGGAACAAGAGACCCAGTACTTC. Based on the CDR3 plus reference TRBV7-9 and TRBJ2-5, the full variable domain is DTGVSQNPRHKITKRGQNVTFRCDPISEHNRLYWYRQTLGQGPEFLTYFQNEAQLEKSRLLSDRFSAERPKGSFSTLEIQRTEQGDSAMYLCASSSTDWEQETQYFGPGTRLLVL.

This clonotype showed up just a few times. The V gene is TRBV7-8, the J gene TRBJ1-1; D is uncertain. Trimming stripped 2 bases from V and 1 base from J, with 8 bases between. Germline CDR1 SGHVS, CDR2 FQNEAQ. This CDR3 region has 14 residues. The CDR3 here is CASSLKFGNTEAFF. CDR3 in DNA: TGTGCCAGCAGCTTAAAGTTCGGGAACACTGAAGCTTTCTTT.

V usage is TRBV6-2 or TRBV6-3 and J usage is TRBJ1-5; TRBD1 aligns across 7 bases. Germline V gives CDR1 MNHEY, CDR2 SVGEGT. V lost 0 bases, J lost 11 bases, and 1 base stayed unmatched. The CDR3 has 12 residues. In DNA form, the CDR3 reads TGTGCCAGCAGTTACTCCAGGGGGGCCCAGCATTTT. Amino acids: CASSYSRGAQHF.

V gene TRBV20-1 combines with J gene TRBJ2-1; maybe TRBD2 (6 bases). CDR3 length: 14 residues. In germline, CDR1 is DFQATT, CDR2 SNEGSKA (reference sequence). Trimming took 3 bases from V and 5 from J, leaving 14 bases between them. For the CDR3, the DNA is TGCAGTGCTAGGCCGGACTATAAAAACAATGAGCAGTTCTTC. The encoded protein is CSARPDYKNNEQFF.

This chain uses TRBV4-3 with TRBJ2-1; either TRBD1 or TRBD2 may supply D (5 bases each). The CDR3 runs 15 residues. V lost 0 bases and J lost 8, with 14 bases in between. The germline gives CDR1 LGHNA, CDR2 YSLEER. In DNA form, the CDR3 reads TGCGCCAGCAGCCAAGATACAGGAAGCGGCGATGAGCAGTTCTTC. This gives the protein CASSQDTGSGDEQFF.

The rearrangement joins TRBV4-1 to TRBJ1-1, with D possibly matching TRBD1 (6 bases). Germline CDR1 reads MGHRA; CDR2 reads YSYEKL. The CDR3 sequence is 15 residues long. With 2 bases removed from V and 1 base from J, the gap between germline ends came to 11 bases. CDR3 bases: TGCGCCAGCAGCCAACAGACAGGCGAGAACACTGAAGCTTTCTTT. It translates to CASSQQTGENTEAFF.

V and J are TRBV20-1 and TRBJ1-2, with D uncertain. V was trimmed by 1 base and J by 5 bases, leaving 5 bases between them. Per germline, CDR1 DFQATT and CDR2 SNEGSKA (reference sequence). The CDR3 contains 11 residues. As DNA, the CDR3 is TGCAGTGCTAGAGGCATGTATGGCTACACCTTC. Its translation is CSARGMYGYTF.

This clonotype was found once. This rearrangement joins TRBV11-2 to TRBJ1-1, with 7 bases that match TRBD1. Per the germline V gene, CDR1 is SGHAT and CDR2 is FQNNGV. This CDR3 is built from 13 residues. V was clipped by 8 bases and J by 3 bases; unmatched bases: 6. This chain's CDR3 is CASRQGGDTEAFF. DNA for the CDR3: TGTGCCAGCCGGCAGGGGGGGGACACTGAAGCTTTCTTT.

The V call is TRBV11-2, the J call TRBJ2-7; D is possibly TRBD2 (7 bases). The CDR3 has 16 amino acids. Trimming pared 5 bases from V and 4 bases from J, leaving 21 bases between. CDR1 SGHAT and CDR2 FQNNGV come from the germline V gene. DNA of the CDR3: TGTGCCAGCAGCCCAAGGGGGGGCCCTGGGGTATACGAGCAGTACGTC. This sequence encodes CASSPRGGPGVYEQYV.

V usage is TRBV29-1 and J usage is TRBJ2-7, with TRBD2 as a possible D gene (6 bases). This CDR3 is 13 amino acids long. Germline V gene sequence: CDR1 SQVTM, CDR2 ANQGSEA. Trimming cost V 4 bases and J 3 bases, with 13 bases left between them. The CDR3 coding sequence is TGCAGCGTTGGAGTAGTGACTAGCTACGAGCAGTACTTC. Translated, it gives CSVGVVTSYEQYF.

The CDR3 DNA sequence: TGCAGCGTTGGAGGACAAAACATGTACCAAGAGACCCAGTACTTC. This sequence encodes CSVGGQNMYQETQYF. This sequence joins TRBV29-1 and TRBJ2-5; TRBD1 might be the D (5 bases). Germline values: CDR1 SQVTM, CDR2 ANQGSEA. The CDR3 extends over 15 amino acids. Trimming pared 4 bases from V and 0 bases from J, leaving 15 bases between.

This clonotype has just a few counts. The CDR3 region is CASSYDRGQPQHF. For the CDR3, the DNA is TGTGCCAGCAGCTACGACAGGGGTCAGCCCCAGCATTTT. The chain joins TRBV6-5 to TRBJ1-5, with TRBD1 identical over 8 bases. This CDR3 contains 13 residues. The germline CDR1 and CDR2 sequences are MNHEY and SVGAGI. The V and J ends lost 6 bases and 6 bases, in that order; junction bases with no gene match: 4.

Remarks on this clonotype: One junction end does not reproduce the germline sequence, and a read error may be involved. The chain has TRBV30 and TRBJ1-2, with 9 bases identical to TRBD1. Germline lookup yields CDR1 GTSNPN and CDR2 SVGIG (reference sequence). The CDR3 contains 11 residues. The CDR3 reads CAWRPGTGLYF. The CDR3 DNA reads as TGTGCCTGGAGGCCCGGGACAGGGCTTTACTTC.

V gene TRBV30 combines with J gene TRBJ2-7, with D possibly TRBD2 on 5 matching bases. This CDR3 is 14 amino acids long. The ends were cut back, 2 bases at V and 3 bases at J, with 14 bases in the middle. The germline V gene encodes CDR1 GTSNPN and CDR2 SVGIG (reference sequence). Written as DNA, the CDR3 is TGTGCCTGGAGTCTAGGCTCCGGGGTCTACGAGCAGTACTTC. It is translated as CAWSLGSGVYEQYF.

A few counts support this clonotype. CDR3 DNA: TGTGCCAGCAGCTTAAGGGCAGGACCCTACGAGCAGTACTTC. This translates into CASSLRAGPYEQYF. The chain is built from TRBV7-9 and TRBJ2-7, with D unclear. The V end lost 2 bases, the J end lost 2 bases, and 10 bases lay between the germline ends. The CDR3 contains 14 residues. CDR1 and CDR2 (germline): SEHNR, FQNEAQ (reference sequence).

This clonotype was counted a few times. V usage is TRBV7-6 and J usage is TRBJ1-1; TRBD1 matches 9 bases. Germline CDR1 is SGHVS and CDR2 is FNYEAQ. This CDR3 is 12 amino acids long. Trimming took 5 bases from V and 9 from J; bases not matched to a gene: 4. The CDR3 sequence: CASSTGQGKAFF. Here the CDR3 DNA reads TGTGCCAGCAGCACAGGACAGGGGAAAGCTTTCTTT.

This sequence joins TRBV7-9 and TRBJ2-3; weak D call: TRBD1 (6 bases). The V gene lost 5 bases and the J gene lost 1 base, with 16 bases spanning the gap. Per germline, CDR1 SEHNR and CDR2 FQNEAQ (reference sequence). The CDR3 is made up of 16 amino acids. Here the CDR3 DNA reads TGTGCCAGCAGCCGACCAAGGGGGTATGGCACAGATACGCAGTATTTT. Its translation: CASSRPRGYGTDTQYF.

The J gene is TRBJ2-2, the V gene TRBV7-8; D is uncertain. The V and J ends lost 1 base and 1 base respectively, with 7 bases between them. The CDR3 runs 15 residues. CDR1 is SGHVS and CDR2 is FQNEAQ in the germline V gene. Here the CDR3 reads CASSLVWLNTGELFF. Here the CDR3 DNA reads TGTGCCAGCAGCTTAGTTTGGCTGAACACCGGGGAGCTGTTTTTT.

This clonotype was seen many times. This rearrangement joins TRBV6-2 or TRBV6-3 to TRBJ2-7, with D hard to call. The CDR3 length is 14 residues. Trimming removed 11 bases from V and 3 bases from J, with 20 bases in between. The germline V gene encodes CDR1 MNHEY and CDR2 SVGEGT. The DNA for the CDR3 is TGTGCCGCAGGCGACCTCGAGACCGACTACGAGCAGTACGTC. Amino acids: CAAGDLETDYEQYV.

The rearrangement uses TRBV6-6 and TRBJ1-4; the D gene is possibly TRBD1 (5 bases). V shed 6 bases and J shed 8 bases, with 19 bases lying between them. Germline CDR1 reads MNHNY; CDR2 reads SVGAGI (reference sequence). The length of the CDR3 is 15 residues. The CDR3 loop is CASSHHGGGDEKLFF. As DNA, the CDR3 is TGTGCCAGCAGCCACCACGGGGGAGGCGACGAAAAACTGTTTTTT.

This chain links TRBV24-1 with TRBJ2-2; D might be TRBD1 (6 bases). Trimming took off 7 bases at V and 3 bases at J, with 8 bases between the two ends. This CDR3 is built from 13 residues. Germline assignment: CDR1 KGHDR and CDR2 SFDVKD. The CDR3 sequence: CATRDSHTGELFF. In DNA form, the CDR3 reads TGTGCCACCAGGGACAGCCACACCGGGGAGCTGTTTTTT.

The chain is built from TRBV9 and TRBJ2-1, with TRBD2 identical over 9 bases. In germline, CDR1 is SGDLS, CDR2 YYNGEE. J gave up 3 bases and V 0 bases, and 1 base lay outside the gene matches. The CDR3 length is 15 residues. Written as DNA, the CDR3 is TGTGCCAGCAGCGTAGGCGGGGGGGGCTACAATGAGCAGTTCTTC. Its translation: CASSVGGGGYNEQFF.

A few counts support this clonotype. The chain couples TRBV20-1 to TRBJ2-1, with TRBD2 matching over 11 bases. The CDR3 runs 15 residues. Germline V gives CDR1 DFQATT, CDR2 SNEGSKA (reference sequence). V was clipped by 3 bases and J by 9 bases; unmatched bases: 10. CDR3 protein: CSASLSGGAGGEQFF. The CDR3, as DNA: TGCAGTGCTAGCCTTAGCGGGGGGGCCGGGGGTGAGCAGTTCTTC.

The rearrangement joins TRBV20-1 to TRBJ1-5; D gene unclear. The CDR3 runs 14 residues. The V gene lost 3 bases and the J gene lost 6 bases, with 15 bases spanning the gap. CDR1 DFQATT and CDR2 SNEGSKA come from the germline V gene (reference sequence). The CDR3 loop reads CSASRARAGQPQHF. The CDR3 DNA is TGCAGTGCTAGTCGGGCGAGGGCGGGTCAGCCCCAGCATTTT.